Sequencing of this TCR beta chain was carried out in a study of blood T cell repertoires in COVID-19. Study-level information: Collection of acute and convalescent COVID-19 samples took place in the United States, Italy and Spain. T cells, B-cell-depleted T cells, or PBMCs provided the cDNA or gDNA that served as material.

This clone was counted between two and nine times. Germline V gene lookup returns CDR1 LGHDT and CDR2 YNNKEL (reference sequence). V was clipped by 3 bases and J by 0 bases; unmatched bases: 17. The CDR3 consists of 20 residues. Original methodology: Amplified reference gene primers provided the basis for estimating nucleated cell counts. This table comes from immunoSEQ multiplex PCR, and its TCRdb copy is limited to in-frame clones, with some not included. D and trimming come from the DNA, and the V and J calls and clone size come from that table. The table includes approximately 150,000 clones, approximately 78% detected once.

The sample consisted of peripheral blood. The gene calls are TRBV3-1 (or the pseudogene TRBV3-2) and TRBJ1-5; 7 positions match TRBD1. The receptor's source is a human donor in a cohort sampled during active COVID-19. CDR3 protein: CASSQVDPGQRPYSNQPQHF. The CDR3, as DNA: TGTGCCAGCAGCCAGGTGGACCCGGGACAGAGACCTTATAGCAATCAGCCCCAGCATTTT.